These 28 T cell receptor beta chains came from one sample sequenced in a study of blood T cell repertoires in COVID-19. Produced via immunoSEQ multiplex PCR; TCRdb's table is partial and in-frame only. Of around 80,000 clones listed, around 87% were seen once; the top ten hold under 8.5%. The sequencing input was peripheral blood. These receptors all stem from a man aged 80 or over with active or convalescent COVID-19.

The V and J genes are TRBV2 and TRBJ2-2, with TRBD1 matching 7 bases. CDR3 length: 16 amino acids. Trimming removed 5 bases from V and 0 bases from J; junction bases left unmatched: 6. Germline V CDR1 and CDR2: SNHLY, FYNNEI. The CDR3 reads CASSYRGGANTGELFF. Written as DNA, the CDR3 is TGTGCCAGCAGTTACAGGGGTGGGGCGAACACCGGGGAGCTGTTTTTT.

This chain uses TRBV24-1 with TRBJ2-5; 10 nucleotides line up with TRBD1. This CDR3 is 18 amino acids long. Germline values: CDR1 KGHDR, CDR2 SFDVKD. Trimming took 4 bases from V and 5 from J; bases not matched to a gene: 15. This CDR3 is CATSDPIRQGATRETQYF. In nucleotides, the CDR3 is TGTGCCACCAGTGACCCGATCCGACAGGGGGCCACCCGGGAGACCCAGTACTTC.

V and J are TRBV5-6 and TRBJ2-4; D is undetermined. The V and J ends lost 4 bases and 0 bases respectively, with 17 bases between them. The germline gives CDR1 SGHDT, CDR2 YYEEEE. The CDR3 covers 17 residues. The CDR3 protein is CASSRGDRSLAKNIQYF. The CDR3 coding sequence is TGTGCCAGCAGCCGAGGCGACCGGTCATTAGCCAAAAACATTCAGTACTTC.

This clone occurred a few times. J is TRBJ1-1 and V is TRBV6-5; D possibly corresponds to TRBD1 (5 bases). V shed 6 bases and J shed 4 bases, with 12 bases lying between them. CDR1 is MNHEY and CDR2 is SVGAGI in the germline V gene. The length of the CDR3 is 13 residues. CDR3 loop: CASRFRQTTEAFF. CDR3 bases: TGTGCCAGCAGATTCCGACAGACCACTGAAGCTTTCTTT.

J is TRBJ1-1 and V is TRBV14; the D gene is possibly TRBD1 (6 bases). This CDR3 spans 15 amino acids. CDR1 is SGHDN and CDR2 is FVKESK in the germline V gene. V lost 4 bases and J lost 3, with 15 bases in between. Here the CDR3 reads CASSPPGQRYTEAFF. DNA of the CDR3: TGTGCCAGCAGCCCGCCCGGACAGCGATACACTGAAGCTTTCTTT.

The CDR3 coding sequence is TGTGCCAGCAGCCCGGTCTATACGGTTAATGAAAAACTGTTTTTT. Amino acid sequence: CASSPVYTVNEKLFF. This chain uses TRBV5-8 with TRBJ1-4, with D hard to call. V was shortened by 4 bases and J by 4 bases, with 14 bases between the two germline ends. Germline V lookup: CDR1 SGHTS, CDR2 YDEGEE. This CDR3 has 15 amino acids.

The chain uses TRBV2 and TRBJ1-1; 10 bases map to TRBD1. Unmatched junction bases numbered 8, after V lost 6 bases and J lost 7 bases. Germline lookup yields CDR1 SNHLY and CDR2 FYNNEI. The CDR3 covers 14 residues. CDR3 nucleotide sequence: TGTGCCAGCAGGGCCGGACAGGGGGTAGATGAAGCTTTCTTT. Its protein is CASRAGQGVDEAFF.

This clone has only one observation. V and J are TRBV11-2 and TRBJ1-2, with 7 bases aligning to TRBD1. This CDR3 spans 14 amino acids. Germline assignment: CDR1 SGHAT and CDR2 FQNNGV. V was pared by 5 bases and J by 2 bases, with 5 bases of the junction left unmatched. The CDR3 region is CASSQTTGNYGYTF. The CDR3, as DNA: TGTGCCAGCAGCCAAACGACAGGGAACTATGGCTACACCTTC. Together with reference TRBV11-2 and TRBJ1-2, the CDR3 gives the full variable domain: EAGVAQSPRYKIIEKRQSVAFWCNPISGHATLYWYQQILGQGPKLLIQFQNNGVVDDSQLPKDRFSAERLKGVDSTLKIQPAKLEDSAVYLCASSQTTGNYGYTFGSGTRLTVV.

The chain is built from TRBV7-3 and TRBJ1-1; 8 bases are a match to TRBD1. The CDR3 covers 15 residues. CDR1 is SGHTA, CDR2 FQGTGA, per germline. V lost 5 bases, J lost 3 bases, and 8 bases stayed unmatched. The CDR3 sequence is CASSAMQGADTEAFF. CDR3 coding DNA: TGTGCCAGCAGCGCTATGCAGGGGGCCGACACTGAAGCTTTCTTT. Looking up the rest from reference TRBV7-3 and TRBJ1-1 gives the full variable domain: GAGVSQTPSNKVTEKGKYVELRCDPISGHTALYWYRQSLGQGPEFLIYFQGTGAADDSGLPNDRFFAVRPEGSVSTLKIQRTERGDSAVYLCASSAMQGADTEAFFGQGTRLTVV.

Only one count was recorded for this clone. The CDR3 sequence: CASRIAGGPRYEQYV. Here the CDR3 DNA reads TGTGCCAGCAGAATAGCGGGAGGGCCAAGATACGAGCAGTACGTC. The V gene is TRBV2, the J gene TRBJ2-7, with 11 nucleotides matching TRBD2. The CDR3 loop spans 15 amino acids. Germline-derived CDR1 and CDR2 are SNHLY and FYNNEI. Unmatched junction bases numbered 8, after V lost 6 bases and J lost 4 bases.

The chain uses TRBV24-1 and TRBJ2-5, with 8 bases that match TRBD1. V shed 8 bases and J 2 bases; nucleotides not matched to a gene: 6. From germline, CDR1 is KGHDR and CDR2 SFDVKD. This CDR3 contains 14 residues. For the CDR3, the DNA is TGTGCCACCACTTCTACAGGGGGACAAGAGACCCAGTACTTC. Amino acid sequence: CATTSTGGQETQYF.

The chain joins TRBV7-3 to TRBJ2-3; D may be TRBD2 (6 bases). Germline CDR1 reads SGHTA; CDR2 reads FQGTGA. Trimming removed 5 bases from V and 2 bases from J, with 14 bases in between. This CDR3 has 15 residues. CDR3 nucleotide sequence: TGTGCCAGCAGCCCCGCCGGAGGGACCACAGATACGCAGTATTTT. Translating it yields CASSPAGGTTDTQYF.

The gene calls are TRBV4-2 and TRBJ2-3; TRBD2 matches at 9 bases. V shed 2 bases and J 1 base; nucleotides not matched to a gene: 1. There are 15 residues in the CDR3. Looked up from germline, CDR1 is LGHNA and CDR2 is YNFKEQ. The CDR3 DNA is TGTGCCAGCAGCCAACAGCGGGGGGGCACAGATACGCAGTATTTT. Its protein is CASSQQRGGTDTQYF.

This sequence joins TRBV7-2 and TRBJ2-3, with D possibly TRBD1 on 6 matching bases. CDR1 is SGHTA and CDR2 is FQGNSA in the germline V gene. V shed 1 base and J shed 2 bases, with 10 bases lying between them. This CDR3 has 15 residues. The CDR3 bases are TGTGCCAGCAGCTTAGGGGGGCAGGACACAGATACGCAGTATTTT. It codes for CASSLGGQDTDTQYF.

J is TRBJ1-1 and V is TRBV6-5; no reliable D call. Germline assignment: CDR1 MNHEY and CDR2 SVGAGI. This CDR3 spans 13 amino acids. V gave up 1 base and J gave up 7 bases, with 10 bases separating them. The CDR3 spells CASSYLVANEAFF. The CDR3 coding sequence is TGTGCCAGCAGTTACTTGGTCGCTAATGAAGCTTTCTTT.

Worth noting for this clone: Other DNA variants within this sample encode the same CDR3. This chain's CDR3 is CSVGGQGGYNEQFF. The CDR3 DNA is TGCAGCGTAGGAGGACAGGGTGGGTACAATGAGCAGTTCTTC. The chain links TRBV29-1 to TRBJ2-1; TRBD1 agrees at 8 bases. The germline V gene has CDR1 SQVTM and CDR2 ANQGSEA. Trimming cost V 6 bases and J 4 bases; bases outside gene matches: 8. The length of the CDR3 is 14 residues.

This clone was recorded a few times. The chain couples TRBV28 to TRBJ1-2, with unresolved D. CDR1 is MDHEN, CDR2 SYDVKM, per germline. V lost 10 bases and J 6 bases, leaving 21 bases between the germline ends. The CDR3 runs 14 residues. Here the CDR3 reads CATPGNRPSDGYTF. CDR3 nucleotides: TGTGCCACCCCGGGGAACCGGCCCTCGGATGGCTACACCTTC.

The chain has TRBV5-1 and TRBJ1-2; D is uncertain. Germline CDR1 reads SGHRS; CDR2 reads YFSETQ. V lost 5 bases to trimming and J lost 4 bases, with 18 bases between them. The CDR3 loop spans 15 amino acids. The CDR3 sequence: CASRPTVRGVYGYTF. The DNA for the CDR3 is TGCGCCAGCAGACCCACGGTGCGGGGAGTCTATGGCTACACCTTC.

This chain links TRBV2 with TRBJ2-1; 9 nucleotides match TRBD2. Losses at the gene ends were 10 bases for V and 7 bases for J; bases not matched to a gene: 14. The germline gives CDR1 SNHLY, CDR2 FYNNEI. This CDR3 is 15 amino acids long. Written as DNA, the CDR3 is TGTGCCACTTCCTTCCAAAGCGGGAGGTTAAATGAGCAGTTCTTC. Its translation: CATSFQSGRLNEQFF.

This clone was picked up a small number of times. The chain joins TRBV11-2 to TRBJ1-1; no clear D. Germline-derived CDR1 and CDR2 are SGHAT and FQNNGV. Trimming cost V 4 bases and J 11 bases, with 26 bases left between them. The CDR3 loop spans 16 amino acids. The CDR3: CASSSNTGGGGSGAFF. The DNA of the CDR3 is TGTGCCAGCAGCTCCAACACGGGAGGAGGCGGTTCGGGGGCTTTCTTT.

The rearrangement joins TRBV19 to TRBJ2-1, with unresolved D. The CDR3 extends over 14 amino acids. Germline V gene sequence: CDR1 LNHDA, CDR2 SQIVND (reference sequence). V was cut by 6 bases and J by 0 bases, with 9 bases left in between. In nucleotides, the CDR3 is TGTGCCAGTAGGGGCCCGAGCTCCTACAATGAGCAGTTCTTC. It translates to CASRGPSSYNEQFF.

The chain joins TRBV14 to TRBJ2-1; weak D call: TRBD2 (6 bases). Trimming stripped 4 bases from V and 4 bases from J, with 14 bases between. CDR1 and CDR2 (germline): SGHDN, FVKESK. The CDR3 covers 15 residues. CDR3 sequence: CASSLHTGTYNEQFF. The DNA for the CDR3 is TGTGCCAGCAGCCTCCATACCGGGACTTACAATGAGCAGTTCTTC. The full variable domain, completed using reference TRBV14 and TRBJ2-1, is EAGVTQFPSHSVIEKGQTVTLRCDPISGHDNLYWYRRVMGKEIKFLLHFVKESKQDESGMPNNRFLAERTGGTYSTLKVQPAELEDSGVYFCASSLHTGTYNEQFFGPGTRLTVL.

This clone was counted only a few times. CDR3 region: CASSAESDQPQHF. The CDR3 DNA reads TGTGCCAGCAGTGCGGAGAGCGATCAGCCCCAGCATTTT. The chain couples TRBV6-4 to TRBJ1-5; unclear D gene. V was shortened by 4 bases and J by 5 bases, with 9 bases between the two germline ends. Germline V gene lookup returns CDR1 MRHNA and CDR2 SNTAGT. This CDR3 is 13 amino acids long.

The gene calls are TRBV5-6 and TRBJ2-7, with D possibly matching TRBD1 (7 bases). The germline V gene has CDR1 SGHDT and CDR2 YYEEEE. CDR3 length: 15 amino acids. V lost 0 bases and J lost 3, with 13 bases in between. The CDR3 DNA reads TGTGCCAGCAGCTTGGTCAGGGGGGCAGTCTACGAGCAGTACGTC. This translates into CASSLVRGAVYEQYV.

This clone was observed a single time. The gene calls are TRBV6-5 and TRBJ1-2; 7 bases agree with TRBD1. CDR3 length: 13 amino acids. Germline trimming cut 7 bases from V and 8 bases from J; bases unmatched to any gene: 10. Per the germline V gene, CDR1 is MNHEY and CDR2 is SVGAGI. The CDR3 sequence: CASKVDRDGGYTF. The CDR3 region has the DNA TGTGCCAGCAAAGTTGACAGGGACGGCGGCTACACCTTC.

The chain has TRBV14 and TRBJ1-1; D call uncertain. The V gene's germline CDR1 is SGHDN and CDR2 FVKESK. Trimming took off 4 bases at V and 6 bases at J, with 9 bases between the two ends. The length of the CDR3 is 12 residues. The CDR3 region has the DNA TGTGCCAGCAGCCCAGTTTTTGCTGAAGCTTTCTTT. It encodes CASSPVFAEAFF. Full variable domain (outside the CDR3, taken from reference TRBV14 and TRBJ1-1): EAGVTQFPSHSVIEKGQTVTLRCDPISGHDNLYWYRRVMGKEIKFLLHFVKESKQDESGMPNNRFLAERTGGTYSTLKVQPAELEDSGVYFCASSPVFAEAFFGQGTRLTVV.

Comments on this clone: An end of the junction differs from the germline gene, which may be a read error. The CDR3 loop is CARTRLAGAKTGELFF. The CDR3 coding sequence is TGTGCCAGAACCAGACTAGCCGGTGCGAAGACCGGGGAGCTGTTTTTT. The chain carries TRBV2 and TRBJ2-2; TRBD2 aligns across 7 bases. There are 16 residues in the CDR3. Germline lookup yields CDR1 SNHLY and CDR2 FYNNEI.

CDR3 region: CASTVSQGAGTGELFF. DNA for the CDR3: TGCGCCAGCACCGTCTCCCAGGGAGCGGGCACCGGGGAGCTGTTTTTT. The chain couples TRBV5-1 to TRBJ2-2; weak D call: TRBD2 (6 bases). V was shortened by 6 bases and J by 4 bases, with 19 bases between the two germline ends. CDR1 and CDR2 from the germline V gene are SGHRS and YFSETQ. CDR3 size: 16 residues. Using reference TRBV5-1 and TRBJ2-2 for the parts outside the CDR3, the full variable domain is KAGVTQTPRYLIKTRGQQVTLSCSPISGHRSVSWYQQTPGQGLQFLFEYFSETQRNKGNFPGRFSGRQFSNSRSEMNVSTLELGDSALYLCASTVSQGAGTGELFFGEGSRLTVL.